This T cell receptor (beta chain) was recorded in a study of T cells in Graves' hyperthyroidism and ophthalmopathy. Turning to the study itself: Peripheral blood samples were taken at initial diagnosis, prior to any treatment.

Whole-study results and caveats: In validation, the model predicted ophthalmopathy. These predictions came a median around 5.9 months before onset.

CDR3 length: 16 amino acids. Germline V gives CDR1 MNHEY, CDR2 SVGAGI. The germline V and J ends were trimmed by 0 bases and 0 bases, with 11 bases remaining between them. The diagnoses drew upon clinical symptoms, serum thyroxine and TRAb, thyroid ultrasound and orbital computed tomography. Extraction of PBMCs used about 9.2 ml of fresh peripheral blood. TCR beta CDR3 region amplification was performed from RNA transcripts. First-round RT-PCR with HTBI primers amplified the TCR CDR3 region. MiXCR, run by TCRdb on the multiplex PCR reads, gives a single entry per CDR3 protein. The table includes approximately 630,000 distinct CDR3 sequences, 15% to 20% detected once. This clonotype has ten or more counts. Its antigen is currently unknown.

Sequencing used blood. The chain uses TRBV6-5 and TRBJ1-1; D possibly corresponds to TRBD1 (6 bases). The sequence came from a woman in her 30s with Graves' hyperthyroidism. The CDR3 bases are TGTGCCAGCAGTTACTCGCGGGGGGCGATGAACACTGAAGCTTTCTTT. It yields the protein CASSYSRGAMNTEAFF.